The rows below give T cell receptor beta chains drawn from one sample of a study of shared clonotypes between healthy human individuals. Libraries were prepared by immunoSEQ multiplex PCR; TCRdb keeps only in-frame clonotypes and omits some of them. The sample shows about 1.5 million clones, roughly 97% of them seen only once. Sequencing was done on a sample of naive CD4+ T cells sorted from blood. The receptors stem from a man aged 30 to 39 in good health. The CDR3 runs from the conserved cysteine through the conserved F or W.

15	TRBV11-2	TRBJ2-1	CASSLWGGRSNEQFF
12	TRBV14	TRBJ2-5	CASSQGGTTQYF
13	TRBV19	TRBJ2-6	CASSITGANVLTF
16	TRBV11-2	TRBJ2-1	CASSLRSVAGNNEQFF
15	TRBV5-1	TRBJ1-3	CASSQDINSGNTIYF
20	TRBV19	TRBJ2-6	CASSIIGMGSRTSGANVLTF
11	TRBV20-1	TRBJ2-7	CSARGDYEQYF
13	TRBV29-1	TRBJ2-2	CSGGQVYSGELFF
13	TRBV7-8	TRBJ1-5	CASSLGALRPQHF
15	TRBV11-2	TRBJ2-3	CASSRSGERTDTQYF
16	TRBV28	TRBJ2-7	CASSPNIRDRGRQQYF
13	TRBV18	TRBJ2-7	CASSPPSSYEQYF
14	TRBV7-2	TRBJ1-4	CASSSSAANEKLFF
15	TRBV5-4	TRBJ2-5	CASSFPKSSPETQYF
11	TRBV29-1	TRBJ2-1	CSVERQFEQFF
14	TRBV18	TRBJ2-7	CASSPPYLQYEQYF
15	TRBV14	TRBJ2-1	CASSQAGTSGNEQFF
16	TRBV10-1	TRBJ2-7	CASSESTGTGRYEQYF
16	TRBV4-2	TRBJ1-2	CASSQESGVQNYGYTF
15	TRBV6-6	TRBJ1-1	CASTTHRGTNTEAFF
14	TRBV5-4	TRBJ2-5	CASSVGQGRETQYF
15	TRBV5-1	TRBJ2-7	CASSSGLGNRNEQYF